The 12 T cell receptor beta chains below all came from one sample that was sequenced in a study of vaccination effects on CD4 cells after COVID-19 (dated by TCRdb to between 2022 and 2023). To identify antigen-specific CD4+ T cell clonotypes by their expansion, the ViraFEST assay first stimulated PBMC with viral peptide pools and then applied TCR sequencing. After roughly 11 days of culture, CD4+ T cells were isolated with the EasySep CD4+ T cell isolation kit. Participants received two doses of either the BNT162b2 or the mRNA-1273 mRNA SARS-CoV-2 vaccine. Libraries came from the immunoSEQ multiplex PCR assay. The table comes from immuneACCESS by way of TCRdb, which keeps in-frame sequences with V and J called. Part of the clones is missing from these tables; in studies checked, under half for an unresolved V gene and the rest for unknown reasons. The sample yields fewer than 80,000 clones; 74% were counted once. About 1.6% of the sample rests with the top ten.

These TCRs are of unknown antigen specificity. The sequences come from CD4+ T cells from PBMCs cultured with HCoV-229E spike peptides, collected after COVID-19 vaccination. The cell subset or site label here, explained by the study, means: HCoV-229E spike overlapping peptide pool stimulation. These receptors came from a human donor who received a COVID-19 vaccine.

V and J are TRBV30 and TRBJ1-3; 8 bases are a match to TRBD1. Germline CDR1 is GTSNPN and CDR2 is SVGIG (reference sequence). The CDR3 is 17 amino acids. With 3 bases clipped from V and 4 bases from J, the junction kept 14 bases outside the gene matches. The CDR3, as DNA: TGTGCCTGGAGCCCGGCCCGGACAGGGACTATAGGAAACACCATATATTTT. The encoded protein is CAWSPARTGTIGNTIYF.

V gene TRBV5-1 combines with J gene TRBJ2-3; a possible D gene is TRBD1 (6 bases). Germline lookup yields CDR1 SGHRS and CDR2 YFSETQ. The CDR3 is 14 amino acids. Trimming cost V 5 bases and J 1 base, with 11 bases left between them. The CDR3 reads CASSATGGTDTQYF. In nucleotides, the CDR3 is TGCGCCAGCAGTGCGACAGGCGGCACAGATACGCAGTATTTT.

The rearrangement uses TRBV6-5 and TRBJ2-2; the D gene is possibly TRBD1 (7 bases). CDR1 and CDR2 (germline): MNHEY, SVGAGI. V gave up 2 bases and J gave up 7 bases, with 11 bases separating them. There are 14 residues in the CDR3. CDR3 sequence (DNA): TGTGCCAGCAGTTACAACAGGGGAGGCGGGGAGCTGTTTTTT. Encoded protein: CASSYNRGGGELFF.

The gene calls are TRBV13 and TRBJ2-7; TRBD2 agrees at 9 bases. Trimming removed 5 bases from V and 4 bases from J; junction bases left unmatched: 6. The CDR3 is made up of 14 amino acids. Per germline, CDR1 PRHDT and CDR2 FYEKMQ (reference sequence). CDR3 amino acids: CASSPGLARYEQYV. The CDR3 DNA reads TGTGCCAGCAGCCCGGGACTAGCAAGGTACGAGCAGTACGTC.

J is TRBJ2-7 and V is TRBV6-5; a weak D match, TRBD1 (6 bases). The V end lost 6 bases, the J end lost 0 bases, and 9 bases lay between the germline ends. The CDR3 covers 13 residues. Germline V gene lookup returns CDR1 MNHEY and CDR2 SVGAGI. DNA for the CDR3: TGTGCCAGCAGATGGGACACCTCCTACGAGCAGTACGTC. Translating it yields CASRWDTSYEQYV.

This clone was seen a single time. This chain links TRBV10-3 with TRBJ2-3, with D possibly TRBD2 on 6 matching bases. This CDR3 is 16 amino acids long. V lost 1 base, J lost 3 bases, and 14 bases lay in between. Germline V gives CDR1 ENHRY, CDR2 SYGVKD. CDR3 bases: TGTGCCATCAGTGAGTTGGGTGGGACTCCGACAGATACGCAGTATTTT. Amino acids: CAISELGGTPTDTQYF.

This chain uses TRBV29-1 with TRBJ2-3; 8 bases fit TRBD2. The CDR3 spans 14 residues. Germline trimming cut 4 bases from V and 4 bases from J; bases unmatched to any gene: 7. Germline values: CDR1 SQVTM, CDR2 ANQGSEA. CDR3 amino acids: CSVVGTRDPDTQYF. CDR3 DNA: TGCAGCGTTGTGGGGACTAGGGACCCAGATACGCAGTATTTT.

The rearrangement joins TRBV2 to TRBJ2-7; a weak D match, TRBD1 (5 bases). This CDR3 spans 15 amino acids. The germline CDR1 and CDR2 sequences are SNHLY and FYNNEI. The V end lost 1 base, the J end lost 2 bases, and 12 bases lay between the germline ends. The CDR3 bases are TGTGCCAGCAGTGAAGGGCCAGGACAAACCTACGAGCAGTACGTC. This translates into CASSEGPGQTYEQYV.

This chain's CDR3 is CASSPFTGELFF. CDR3 coding DNA: TGTGCCAGCAGTCCATTCACCGGGGAGCTGTTTTTT. V usage is TRBV12-3 or TRBV12-4 and J usage is TRBJ2-2; no reliable D call. The CDR3 covers 12 residues. Trimming took off 5 bases at V and 4 bases at J, with 5 bases between the two ends.

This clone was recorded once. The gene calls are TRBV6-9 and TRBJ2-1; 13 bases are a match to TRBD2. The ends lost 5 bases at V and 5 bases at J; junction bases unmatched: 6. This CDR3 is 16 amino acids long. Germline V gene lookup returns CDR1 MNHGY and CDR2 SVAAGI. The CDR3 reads CASSHTSGGADNEQFF. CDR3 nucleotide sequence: TGTGCCAGCAGTCACACTAGCGGGGGGGCAGACAATGAGCAGTTCTTC.

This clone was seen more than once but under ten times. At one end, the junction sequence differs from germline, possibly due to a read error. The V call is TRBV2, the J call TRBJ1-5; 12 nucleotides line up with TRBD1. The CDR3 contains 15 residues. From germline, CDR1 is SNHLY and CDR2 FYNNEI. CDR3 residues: CASSLGTGGKQPQHF. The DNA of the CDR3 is TGTGCCAGCAGCCTAGGGACAGGGGGCAAGCAGCCCCAGCATTTT.

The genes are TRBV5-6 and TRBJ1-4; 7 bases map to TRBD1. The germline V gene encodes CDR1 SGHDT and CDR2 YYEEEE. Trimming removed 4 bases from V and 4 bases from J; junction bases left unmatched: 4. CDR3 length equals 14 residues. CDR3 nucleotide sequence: TGTGCCAGCAGCGTCGGGACAGTTAATGAAAAACTGTTTTTT. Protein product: CASSVGTVNEKLFF. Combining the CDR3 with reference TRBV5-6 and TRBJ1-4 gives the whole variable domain DAGVTQSPTHLIKTRGQQVTLRCSPKSGHDTVSWYQQALGQGPQFIFQYYEEEERQRGNFPDRFSGHQFPNYSSELNVNALLLGDSALYLCASSVGTVNEKLFFGSGTQLSVL.